What follows describes a single T cell receptor beta chain. This entry comes from a study of blood T cell repertoires in COVID-19. Study-level background: Samples came from the United States, Italy and Spain, spanning acute and convalescent COVID-19. PBMCs, B-cell-depleted T cells, or T cells were the source of the cDNA or gDNA that made up the material.

Original processing notes: Amplification from reference gene primers served as the basis for estimated nucleated cell counts. Libraries were prepared by immunoSEQ multiplex PCR; TCRdb keeps only in-frame clonotypes and omits some of them. That table is the source of V, J and clone size, and D and trimming were worked out from the DNA. The sample has fewer than 90,000 clones; over 90% are singletons. The germline V gene encodes CDR1 SGHRS and CDR2 YFSETQ. This CDR3 region has 15 residues. The V gene lost 4 bases and the J gene lost 2 bases, with 13 bases spanning the gap. The rearrangement joins TRBV5-1 to TRBJ2-1, with a tentative D call TRBD2 (6 bases). The clonotype was recovered from a human donor with active COVID-19. The donor label of this sample is uncertain. The sequencing sample was made of peripheral blood. The DNA of the CDR3 is TGCGCCAGCAGCGAGGTAGCGGAAACCTACAATGAGCAGTTCTTC. Translated: CASSEVAETYNEQFF. The whole variable domain, filled in from reference TRBV5-1 and TRBJ2-1, reads KAGVTQTPRYLIKTRGQQVTLSCSPISGHRSVSWYQQTPGQGLQFLFEYFSETQRNKGNFPGRFSGRQFSNSRSEMNVSTLELGDSALYLCASSEVAETYNEQFFGPGTRLTVL.